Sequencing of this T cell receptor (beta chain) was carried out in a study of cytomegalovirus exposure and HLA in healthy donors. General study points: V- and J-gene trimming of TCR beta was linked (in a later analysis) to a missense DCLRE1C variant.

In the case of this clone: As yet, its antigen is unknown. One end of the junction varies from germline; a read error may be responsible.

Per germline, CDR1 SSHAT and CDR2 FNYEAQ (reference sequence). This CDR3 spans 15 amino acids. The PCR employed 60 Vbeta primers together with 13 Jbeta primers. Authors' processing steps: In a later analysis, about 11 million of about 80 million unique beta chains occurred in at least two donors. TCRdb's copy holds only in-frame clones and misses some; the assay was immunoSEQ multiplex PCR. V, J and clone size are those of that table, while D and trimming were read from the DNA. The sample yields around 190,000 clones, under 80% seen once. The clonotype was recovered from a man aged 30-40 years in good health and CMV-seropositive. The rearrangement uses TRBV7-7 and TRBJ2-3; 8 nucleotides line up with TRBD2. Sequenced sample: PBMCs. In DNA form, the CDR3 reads TGTGCTAGCAGCAAAAGCGGGAGTTGGACAGATACGCAGTATTTT. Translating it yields CASSKSGSWTDTQYF.